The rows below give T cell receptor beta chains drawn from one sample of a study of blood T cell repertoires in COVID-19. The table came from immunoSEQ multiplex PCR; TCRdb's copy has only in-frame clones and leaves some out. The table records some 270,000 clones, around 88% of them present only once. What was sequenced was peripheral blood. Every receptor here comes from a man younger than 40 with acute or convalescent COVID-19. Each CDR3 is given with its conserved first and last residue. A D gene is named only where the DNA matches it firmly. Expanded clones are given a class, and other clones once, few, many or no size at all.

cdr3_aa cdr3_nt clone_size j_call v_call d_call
CASSPLAVNTGELFF TGCGCCAGCAGCCCACTAGCGGTTAACACCGGGGAGCTGTTTTTT few TRBJ2-2 TRBV5-1 TRBD2
CASSQDGFSINYGYTF TGTGCCAGCAGTCAAGATGGCTTCTCGATTAACTATGGCTACACCTTC NA TRBJ1-2 TRBV6-1 NA
CASSPPRKGPGYTF TGTGCCAGCTCACCACCCCGCAAGGGGCCGGGCTACACCTTC NA TRBJ1-2 TRBV18 NA
CASSYLGSTTPTEAFF TGTGCCAGCAGTTATTTGGGTTCCACGACTCCCACTGAAGCTTTCTTT NA TRBJ1-1 TRBV6-6 NA
CASSVQGRQETQYF TGTGCCAGCAGTGTACAGGGTCGCCAAGAGACCCAGTACTTC NA TRBJ2-5 TRBV28 NA
CATSDSNRVNEQFF TGTGCCACCAGTGATTCGAACAGGGTGAATGAGCAGTTCTTC NA TRBJ2-1 TRBV24-1 NA
CASSLGASGSNEQFF TGTGCCAGCAGCTTAGGGGCTAGCGGGAGCAATGAGCAGTTCTTC many TRBJ2-1 TRBV7-9 TRBD2
CPAGISVPAALSEQYF NA NA TRBJ2-7 TRBV21-1 NA
CASSLEIPYEQYF TGTGCCAGCAGTTTAGAGATTCCCTACGAGCAGTACTTC few TRBJ2-7 TRBV28 NA
CASSGCTSYEQYF TGTGCCAGCAGTGGCTGTACCTCCTACGAGCAGTACTTC NA TRBJ2-7 TRBV6-7 NA
CASRRLDQETQYF TGTGCCAGCAGGAGACTAGACCAAGAGACCCAGTACTTC NA TRBJ2-5 TRBV27 NA
CASRPSLRQGATNEKLFF TGCGCCAGCAGGCCGTCCCTGAGACAGGGGGCAACTAATGAAAAACTGTTTTTT NA TRBJ1-4 TRBV5-1 TRBD1
CASSLRTGGNTEAFF TGCGCCAGCAGCCTCCGGACAGGGGGCAACACTGAAGCTTTCTTT NA TRBJ1-1 TRBV5-1 TRBD1
CAWGAGITEAFF TGTGCCTGGGGCGCAGGGATCACTGAAGCTTTCTTT NA TRBJ1-1 TRBV30 NA
CASSSRTGIYNEQFF TGTGCCAGCAGTTCCCGGACAGGGATCTACAATGAGCAGTTCTTC NA TRBJ2-1 TRBV27 TRBD1
CASSARPGGPDTQYF TGTGCCAGCAGCGCGCGCCCTGGAGGGCCAGATACGCAGTATTTT NA TRBJ2-3 TRBV11-3 NA
CASSIRWQVAYNEQFF TGTGCCAGTAGTATCCGCTGGCAGGTAGCCTACAATGAGCAGTTCTTC NA TRBJ2-1 TRBV19 NA
CASSLSPRLAGVYEQYF TGTGCCAGCAGCTTATCCCCGAGACTAGCGGGCGTCTACGAGCAGTACTTC NA TRBJ2-7 TRBV11-2 TRBD2
CASSPHRESYGYTF TGTGCCAGTAGCCCTCACAGGGAAAGCTATGGCTACACCTTC once TRBJ1-2 TRBV19 NA
CASSQAGGLTGELFF TGTGCCAGCAGTCAAGCGGGGGGGCTAACCGGGGAGCTGTTTTTT NA TRBJ2-2 TRBV5-4 TRBD2
CASRERESLYEQYF TGTGCCAGCAGGGAGCGGGAGAGTCTTTACGAGCAGTACTTC NA TRBJ2-7 TRBV28 TRBD2
CASSFIWTGLHEQYF TGTGCCAGCAGTTTTATTTGGACAGGGCTCCACGAGCAGTACTTC NA TRBJ2-7 TRBV28 TRBD1
CASTQRAGGQDEQFF TGTGCCAGCACCCAGCGAGCGGGAGGGCAGGATGAGCAGTTCTTC once TRBJ2-1 TRBV6-5 TRBD2
CASSRTGNGYTF TGTGCCAGCAGCCGGACAGGGAATGGCTACACCTTC NA TRBJ1-2 TRBV7-8 TRBD1
CATTETGAHGELFF TGTGCCACCACCGAAACAGGGGCTCACGGGGAGCTGTTTTTT NA TRBJ2-2 TRBV24-1 TRBD1
CASSSQGALLYNEQFF TGTGCCAGCAGCTCACAGGGGGCCCTCCTCTACAATGAGCAGTTCTTC NA TRBJ2-1 TRBV9 TRBD1
CASVRAPLSGNTIYF TGTGCCAGCGTGCGGGCCCCCCTCTCTGGAAACACCATATATTTT NA TRBJ1-3 TRBV28 NA
CASSLLTGNTDTQYF TGCGCCAGCAGCTTACTGACAGGGAACACAGATACGCAGTATTTT NA TRBJ2-3 TRBV5-1 TRBD1
CSGLGQETAEQYF TGCAGCGGGCTCGGACAGGAAACGGCCGAGCAGTACTTC NA TRBJ2-7 TRBV29-1 TRBD1
CASSYSNRGRQETQYF TGTGCCAGCAGTTACTCCAACAGGGGGCGCCAAGAGACCCAGTACTTC NA TRBJ2-5 TRBV6-5 TRBD1
CSGPKGTGVSSCKQLVRREQYF TGCAGCGGTCCCAAGGGGACAGGGGTAAGTAGTTGCAAGCAGTTGGTACGTCGGGAGCAGTACTTC few TRBJ2-7 TRBV29-1 TRBD1
CASTTGNQPQHF TGTGCCAGCACTACGGGGAATCAGCCCCAGCATTTT NA TRBJ1-5 TRBV6-5 NA
CASSAGQGGNQPQHF TGTGCCAGCTCAGCCGGACAGGGAGGCAATCAGCCCCAGCATTTT once TRBJ1-5 TRBV18 TRBD1
CASSPRGSYTEAFF TGTGCCAGCAGTCCCCGGGGGTCGTACACTGAAGCTTTCTTT NA TRBJ1-1 TRBV27 NA
CASSWSGSANPGAGEQYF TGTGCCAGTAGTTGGTCGGGCTCAGCAAATCCAGGGGCCGGGGAGCAGTACTTC NA TRBJ2-7 TRBV19 NA
CASSEARLKRRELGTQYF TGTGCCAGCAGTGAAGCCCGCCTTAAACGGCGGGAGCTCGGGACCCAGTACTTC NA TRBJ2-5 TRBV6-1 TRBD2
CASSVVPSGRAGNEQFF TGTGCCAGCAGCGTAGTCCCTAGCGGGAGGGCAGGGAATGAGCAGTTCTTC NA TRBJ2-1 TRBV9 TRBD2
CASSQDLASPGSYEQYF TGTGCCAGTAGTCAGGACTTAGCGAGCCCGGGTTCCTACGAGCAGTACTTC NA TRBJ2-7 TRBV19 NA
CASSLKISGHNPDTQYF TGCGCCAGCAGCTTGAAAATATCAGGTCACAATCCAGATACGCAGTATTTT NA TRBJ2-3 TRBV5-1 NA
CASSIGQDYGYTF TGTGCCAGCAGTATAGGACAGGACTATGGCTACACCTTC NA TRBJ1-2 TRBV5-4 TRBD1
CASSFSLTFGEQYF TGTGCCAGCAGTTTTTCGCTGACTTTTGGAGAGCAGTACTTC NA TRBJ2-7 TRBV28 NA
CASSLGGSREAFF TGTGCCAGCAGTTTAGGGGGCTCGCGTGAAGCTTTCTTT NA TRBJ1-1 TRBV12-3/TRBV12-4 NA
CASSPYLGTANTLILYF TGCGCCAGCAGCCCCTACCTCGGGACAGCAAATACCCTAATACTATATTTT NA TRBJ1-3 TRBV5-1 TRBD1
CASSLVAGGRWVSEQFF TGTGCCAGCAGCTTAGTGGCGGGGGGGCGTTGGGTTAGTGAGCAGTTCTTC NA TRBJ2-1 TRBV11-3 TRBD2
CASSQFLNEQFF TGTGCCAGCAGCCAATTTTTAAATGAGCAGTTCTTC few TRBJ2-1 TRBV16 NA
CASRKDQGSTEAFF TGTGCCAGCAGAAAGGATCAGGGAAGCACTGAAGCTTTCTTT NA TRBJ1-1 TRBV5-8 NA
CASSLQSHNEQFF TGTGCCAGCAGCTTGCAATCCCACAATGAGCAGTTCTTC NA TRBJ2-1 TRBV5-5 NA
CASSFGQGADGYTF TGTGCCAGCAGCTTTGGACAGGGGGCGGATGGCTACACCTTC NA TRBJ1-2 TRBV7-9 TRBD1
CASSFQGVIALNTIYF TGTGCCAGCAGTTTCCAGGGGGTCATCGCTTTAAACACCATATATTTT NA TRBJ1-3 TRBV28 TRBD1
CASSRGAGGETQYF TGTGCCAGCAGTCGAGGTGCGGGGGGGGAGACCCAGTACTTC NA TRBJ2-5 TRBV2 TRBD2
CASSAKGPAGAQHF TGTGCCAGCAGCGCAAAAGGGCCCGCGGGGGCCCAGCATTTT once TRBJ1-5 TRBV6-5 NA